What follows are 24 T cell receptor beta chains derived from one specimen sequenced in a study of cytomegalovirus exposure and HLA in healthy donors. In the PCR, 60 Vbeta and 13 Jbeta primers were used. Sequencing was performed with immunoSEQ multiplex PCR; in TCRdb, only in-frame clones are kept and a portion is missing. Seen here are 150,000 to 200,000 clones, about 79% observed once, and the top ten hold nearly 6.5%. The sequenced sample was PBMCs. The source of these receptors is a man aged 35 to 55 in good health and CMV-seropositive.

V gene TRBV6-5 combines with J gene TRBJ1-2, with 8 nucleotides matching TRBD1. Germline V CDR1 and CDR2: MNHEY, SVGAGI. This CDR3 has 13 amino acids. The trim removed 0 bases at V and 14 bases at J, leaving 8 bases unmatched. The CDR3 DNA is TGTGCCAGCAGTTACTCCTCGACAGGGGTCTTGACCTTC. It yields the protein CASSYSSTGVLTF.

About this clone itself: This CDR3 is also generated by other DNA sequences in the sample. J is TRBJ2-2 and V is TRBV11-2; tentatively, D is TRBD2 (6 bases). The V gene's germline CDR1 is SGHAT and CDR2 FQNNGV. The CDR3 spans 14 residues. The germline V and J ends were trimmed by 5 bases and 2 bases, with 9 bases remaining between them. CDR3 in amino acids: CASSPGVNTGELFF. The DNA for the CDR3 is TGTGCCAGCAGCCCGGGGGTCAACACCGGGGAGCTGTTTTTT.

With respect to this clone: This same CDR3 is encoded by further DNA sequences in the sample. This chain links TRBV30 with TRBJ1-6; TRBD1 matches 8 bases. V was clipped by 0 bases and J by 7 bases; unmatched bases: 2. This CDR3 is 14 amino acids long. CDR1 GTSNPN and CDR2 SVGIG come from the germline V gene (reference sequence). CDR3 sequence (DNA): TGTGCCTGGAGTGTAGGACAGGGAAATTCACCCCTCCACTTT. It codes for CAWSVGQGNSPLHF.

This clone was observed once. V gene TRBV7-9 combines with J gene TRBJ2-1, with 7 bases lining up with TRBD1. CDR1 and CDR2 (germline): SEHNR, FQNEAQ (reference sequence). Trimming cost V 5 bases and J 4 bases; bases outside gene matches: 8. The CDR3 loop spans 15 amino acids. DNA for the CDR3: TGTGCCAGCAGCCCCCCGGGACAGCGGTACAATGAGCAGTTCTTC. Its protein is CASSPPGQRYNEQFF.

The chain recombines TRBV18 with TRBJ1-5; 8 positions agree with TRBD1. The CDR3 loop spans 16 amino acids. V trimming: 2 bases; J trimming: 5 bases; junction bases outside the gene matches: 8. Looked up from germline, CDR1 is KGHSH and CDR2 is LQKENI. In DNA, the CDR3 is TGTGCCAGCTCACCAAATCCTAGGACAGGGCATCAGCCCCAGCATTTT. Translation: CASSPNPRTGHQPQHF.

Comment on this clone: One junction end does not reproduce the germline sequence, and a read error may be involved. CDR3 sequence (DNA): TGTGCTAGCAGCAAGGGAGGAGGAAACTACAATGAGCAGTTCTTC. Its protein product is CASSKGGGNYNEQFF. The chain combines TRBV7-7 with TRBJ2-1; D may be TRBD2 (6 bases). This CDR3 comprises 15 residues. Germline V gene data show CDR1 as SSHAT and CDR2 as FNYEAQ (reference sequence).

The J gene is TRBJ2-3, the V gene TRBV5-1, with D unclear. CDR3 size: 13 residues. The germline V and J ends were trimmed by 3 bases and 4 bases, with 9 bases remaining between them. Per germline, CDR1 SGHRS and CDR2 YFSETQ. The CDR3 reads CASSYYGSDTQYF. In DNA, the CDR3 is TGCGCCAGCAGCTACTACGGCTCAGATACGCAGTATTTT.

The V call is TRBV4-1, the J call TRBJ2-1; tentatively, D is TRBD2 (5 bases). V was clipped by 1 base and J by 0 bases, with 13 bases between them. Germline V gene sequence: CDR1 MGHRA, CDR2 YSYEKL. CDR3 size: 17 residues. CDR3 sequence reads: CASSQGRAYSSYNEQFF. Written as DNA, the CDR3 is TGCGCCAGCAGCCAAGGGCGGGCTTATAGCTCCTACAATGAGCAGTTCTTC.

The table lists this clone with a few counts. The rearrangement links TRBV9 to TRBJ2-5; 11 nucleotides agree with TRBD2. The CDR3 spans 17 residues. The germline V gene has CDR1 SGDLS and CDR2 YYNGEE. Trimming cost V 3 bases and J 5 bases; bases outside gene matches: 12. Here the CDR3 DNA reads TGTGCCAGCAGCGCCGGAGCCTCGACTAGCGGGATTGAGACCCAGTACTTC. It codes for CASSAGASTSGIETQYF.

The CDR3 nucleotides are TGTGCCAGCAGTTTGACTTTTGGTGAGCAGTTCTTC. It encodes CASSLTFGEQFF. The J gene is TRBJ2-1, the V gene TRBV27; D call uncertain. The CDR3 runs to 12 residues. Per germline, CDR1 MNHEY and CDR2 SMNVEV (reference sequence). Trimming removed 3 bases from V and 9 bases from J, with 9 bases in between.

Worth noting for this clone: Distinct nucleotide sequences in the sample also encode this CDR3. The chain has TRBV28 and TRBJ1-2; D unclear. V gave up 5 bases and J gave up 2 bases, with 3 bases separating them. The CDR3 is 11 amino acids. Germline-derived CDR1 and CDR2 are MDHEN and SYDVKM. The CDR3 DNA reads TGTGCCAGCAGTCTCAACTATGGCTACACCTTC. It is translated as CASSLNYGYTF.

The chain recombines TRBV9 with TRBJ2-2; 15 bases match TRBD2. From germline, CDR1 is SGDLS and CDR2 YYNGEE. With 4 bases clipped from V and 5 bases from J, the junction kept 6 bases outside the gene matches. The length of the CDR3 is 17 residues. The CDR3 sequence: CASSPRTSGRGTGELFF. In DNA form, the CDR3 reads TGTGCCAGCAGCCCCCGGACTAGCGGGAGGGGGACCGGGGAGCTGTTTTTT. Variable domain in full (rest from reference TRBV9 and TRBJ2-2): DSGVTQTPKHLITATGQRVTLRCSPRSGDLSVYWYQQSLDQGLQFLIQYYNGEERAKGNILERFSAQQFPDLHSELNLSSLELGDSALYFCASSPRTSGRGTGELFFGEGSRLTVL.

This rearrangement joins TRBV29-1 to TRBJ2-3; TRBD1 agrees at 9 bases. The germline V gene encodes CDR1 SQVTM and CDR2 ANQGSEA. The CDR3 spans 16 residues. Trimming at V came to 6 bases and at J to 0 bases, leaving 10 bases not matched to a gene. The CDR3 protein is CSVRLLGTGSTDTQYF. As DNA, the CDR3 is TGCAGCGTCCGTTTGTTGGGGACAGGGAGCACAGATACGCAGTATTTT.

The chain couples TRBV2 to TRBJ2-7; tentatively, D is TRBD2 (7 bases). V was pared by 3 bases and J by 4 bases, with 22 bases between. Germline values: CDR1 SNHLY, CDR2 FYNNEI. The CDR3 consists of 17 residues. This chain's CDR3 is CASSDYAGGRDQYEQYF. The CDR3 bases are TGTGCCAGCAGTGACTATGCCGGGGGGCGAGATCAGTACGAGCAGTACTTC.

V usage is TRBV14 and J usage is TRBJ2-2; 11 nucleotides align to TRBD1. The trim removed 3 bases at V and 6 bases at J, leaving 6 bases unmatched. This CDR3 is 16 amino acids long. Germline V gives CDR1 SGHDN, CDR2 FVKESK. CDR3 nucleotides: TGTGCCAGCAGCCACTACCGGGACAGGGGGGCCGGGGAGCTGTTTTTT. It codes for CASSHYRDRGAGELFF.

The chain uses TRBV6-5 and TRBJ1-4; no reliable D call. From germline, CDR1 is MNHEY and CDR2 SVGAGI. CDR3 length: 13 amino acids. V lost 6 bases and J 4 bases, leaving 9 bases between the germline ends. CDR3 bases: TGTGCCAGCAGCCACGGTCTTAATGAAAAACTGTTTTTT. Translating it yields CASSHGLNEKLFF.

The rearrangement links TRBV2 to TRBJ2-2; 9 bases align to TRBD2. This CDR3 contains 15 residues. Trimming took 1 base from V and 4 from J; bases not matched to a gene: 1. CDR1 is SNHLY, CDR2 FYNNEI, per germline. Written as DNA, the CDR3 is TGTGCCAGCAGTGAAGGAGCGGGAGGCACCGGGGAGCTGTTTTTT. Protein sequence: CASSEGAGGTGELFF.

This clone was observed a few times. The rearrangement uses TRBV29-1 and TRBJ1-2; 9 bases map to TRBD1. The V segment lost 7 bases and the J segment 2 bases; nucleotides outside the gene matches: 2. The CDR3 covers 12 residues. Germline values: CDR1 SQVTM, CDR2 ANQGSEA. This chain's CDR3 is CSADRGNYGYTF. CDR3 coding DNA: TGCAGCGCCGACAGGGGGAACTATGGCTACACCTTC. Complete variable domain (other parts from reference TRBV29-1 and TRBJ1-2): SAVISQKPSRDICQRGTSLTIQCQVDSQVTMMFWYRQQPGQSLTLIATANQGSEATYESGFVIDKFPISRPNLTFSTLTVSNMSPEDSSIYLCSADRGNYGYTFGSGTRLTVV.

This chain connects TRBV5-5 to TRBJ1-1; D is possibly TRBD1 (5 bases). V dropped 6 bases and J dropped 0 bases, with 9 bases sitting between them. CDR1 SGHKS and CDR2 YYEKEE come from the germline V gene (reference sequence). This CDR3 is built from 13 residues. DNA of the CDR3: TGTGCCAGCAAGGGGCGCCTGAACACTGAAGCTTTCTTT. Translating gives CASKGRLNTEAFF.

The chain links TRBV29-1 to TRBJ2-5, with TRBD2 identical over 10 bases. Germline trimming cut 7 bases from V and 4 bases from J; bases unmatched to any gene: 9. The CDR3 consists of 14 residues. Germline lookup yields CDR1 SQVTM and CDR2 ANQGSEA. The CDR3 protein is CSGRGRLAGETQYF. The CDR3 nucleotides read TGCAGCGGAAGGGGTAGACTAGCGGGAGAGACCCAGTACTTC.

DNA for the CDR3: TGTGCCAGCAGTTACTCGCCGACTAGCGGGATCAGGGTCTCCTACAATGAGCAGTTCTTC. Protein: CASSYSPTSGIRVSYNEQFF. J is TRBJ2-1 and V is TRBV6-7; the match to TRBD2 covers 11 bases. TRBV6-7 is treated as an ORF (open reading frame) with a function not yet certain. The CDR3 has 20 residues. Unmatched junction bases numbered 10, after V lost 0 bases and J lost 0 bases.

This clone was picked up a small number of times. This sequence joins TRBV14 and TRBJ1-2; the D gene is possibly TRBD1 (5 bases). Trimming cost V 2 bases and J 4 bases, with 11 bases left between them. Germline values: CDR1 SGHDN, CDR2 FVKESK. The CDR3 consists of 14 residues. Here the CDR3 DNA reads TGTGCCAGCAGCCAACGCGGGGGAGTCTATGGCTACACCTTC. Translation gives CASSQRGGVYGYTF.

The J gene is TRBJ1-2, the V gene TRBV9, with TRBD1 as a possible D gene (5 bases). The CDR3 length is 13 residues. Between the trimmed V and J ends, which lost 2 bases and 5 bases, there was a span of 10 bases. From germline, CDR1 is SGDLS and CDR2 YYNGEE. Here the CDR3 DNA reads TGTGCCAGCAGCGTTAGGGAGGGGTATGGCTACACCTTC. Protein sequence: CASSVREGYGYTF.

Only a few counts were recorded for this clone. This chain joins TRBV6-1 and TRBJ1-5, with D uncertain. The CDR3 consists of 12 residues. The germline V gene encodes CDR1 MNHNS and CDR2 SASEGT. V was pared by 4 bases and J by 7 bases, with 8 bases between. CDR3 amino acids: CASSGQWQPQHF. The CDR3 DNA reads TGTGCCAGCAGTGGTCAGTGGCAGCCCCAGCATTTT.